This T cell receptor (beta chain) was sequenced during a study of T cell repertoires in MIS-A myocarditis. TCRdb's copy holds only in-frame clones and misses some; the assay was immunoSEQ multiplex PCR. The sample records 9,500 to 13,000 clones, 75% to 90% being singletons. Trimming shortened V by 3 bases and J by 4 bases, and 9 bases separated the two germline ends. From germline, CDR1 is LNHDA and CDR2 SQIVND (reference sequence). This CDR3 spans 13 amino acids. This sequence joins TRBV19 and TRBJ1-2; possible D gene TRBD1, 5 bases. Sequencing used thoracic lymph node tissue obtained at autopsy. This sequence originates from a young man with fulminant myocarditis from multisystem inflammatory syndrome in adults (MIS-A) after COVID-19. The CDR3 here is CASSIGTAYGYTF. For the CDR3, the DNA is TGTGCCAGTAGTATCGGGACGGCCTATGGCTACACCTTC.